The rows below give T cell receptor beta chains drawn from one sample of a study of monozygotic twins with inflammatory bowel disease. No DNA is given; TCRdb re-called the 5' RACE reads and lists each CDR3 protein once. Recorded for this sample: some 170,000 distinct CDR3 sequences. Sequencing input: blood. These receptors came from a human donor with ulcerative colitis or Crohn's disease, or a healthy co-twin of an affected twin (not recorded which). Each CDR3 is given with its conserved first and last residue. The order of the fields is V gene, J gene, CDR3 protein.

>TRBV28|TRBJ2-5
CASSFLSRTAREIQYF
>TRBV12-3/TRBV12-4|TRBJ1-4
CASSRGQPNEKLFF
>TRBV7-2|TRBJ1-4
CASSSRGTNEKLFF
>TRBV3-1|TRBJ1-2
CARVPGTGLGGYTF
>TRBV7-2|TRBJ2-7
CASSLRGPNYEQYF
>TRBV29-1|TRBJ2-5
CSVENRGTQYF
>TRBV5-5|TRBJ2-7
CASSFGPESKEQYF
>TRBV3-1|TRBJ1-5
CASSQDAGVQPQHF
>TRBV30|TRBJ1-6
CAWSVQERSPLHF
>TRBV5-8|TRBJ1-4
CASILVFEEKLFF
>TRBV27|TRBJ1-1
CASSWGFRAFF
>TRBV19|TRBJ2-3
CATTGGLPAQDTQYF
>TRBV5-1|TRBJ2-7
CASSLFVAERPYEQYF
>TRBV27|TRBJ2-3
CASSLLLDSTDTQYF
>TRBV27|TRBJ2-5
CATSGDMRATQYF
>TRBV10-3|TRBJ1-1
CAIRVDRVTEAFF